This T cell receptor beta chain was identified during a study of breast tumors, draining lymph nodes, adjacent tissues. Each CDR3 protein is one row after TCRdb ran MiXCR on the multiplex PCR reads. The data contain more than 200,000 distinct CDR3 sequences, 32% of them singletons. Breast cancer patients provided tissue from their axillary draining lymph nodes. V was pared by 7 bases and J by 4 bases, with 3 bases of the junction left unmatched. The V gene's germline CDR1 is MNHNY and CDR2 SVGAGI (reference sequence). The CDR3 runs 13 residues. The study's findings and limits: That most tumor T cells come from lymph nodes remained unproven. Compared with lymph nodes, tumors were less diverse; compared with nontumor tissue, more. Data fit most tumor T cells coming from lymph node, expanding in tumor. Luminal-like breast cancer showed significantly higher tumor–nontumor repertoire similarity than basal-like.

The sample holds a few counts of this clonotype. No antigen is known for it. A much larger clone lies one base from this, so it may be a read error. The source is a female donor with breast cancer. Some clones in this sample may be carry-over from other donors' samples. The J gene is TRBJ1-2, the V gene TRBV6-6, with TRBD1 identical over 10 bases. Sequenced input: axillary lymph node tissue. CDR3 in amino acids: CASTRTGGYGYTF. The CDR3 nucleotides read TGTGCCAGCACCCGGACAGGGGGCTATGGCTACACCTTC.